One and the same sample provided the 8 T cell receptor beta chains below, sequenced in a study of blood T cell repertoires in COVID-19. Some clones are missing from TCRdb's copy, which holds only in-frame ones; the method was immunoSEQ multiplex PCR. The sample carries about 150,000 clones, 70% to 90% recorded once. Input material: peripheral blood. The receptor set was obtained from a man in his 70s with acute or convalescent COVID-19.

With respect to this clone: Other DNA sequences in the same sample also yield this CDR3. The V gene is TRBV7-9, the J gene TRBJ1-1; TRBD1 matches 7 bases. The V segment lost 6 bases and the J segment 5 bases; nucleotides outside the gene matches: 9. CDR1 is SEHNR, CDR2 FQNEAQ, per germline (reference sequence). The CDR3 covers 14 residues. As DNA, the CDR3 is TGTGCCAGCAGTTTCACAGGGGATGGGACTGAAGCTTTCTTT. Translating it yields CASSFTGDGTEAFF.

The CDR3 spells CAISGGVSNTGELFF. CDR3 in DNA: TGTGCCATCAGTGGGGGGGTTAGCAACACCGGGGAGCTGTTTTTT. The rearrangement joins TRBV10-3 to TRBJ2-2, with D maybe TRBD2 (6 bases). Deletions cut 4 bases from V and 2 bases from J, with 11 bases between. The V gene's germline CDR1 is ENHRY and CDR2 SYGVKD. The length of the CDR3 is 15 residues.

The rearrangement uses TRBV13 and TRBJ2-1; 14 bases align to TRBD2. Trimming took 4 bases from V and 4 from J; bases not matched to a gene: 6. The CDR3 covers 17 residues. CDR1 is PRHDT and CDR2 is FYEKMQ in the germline V gene (reference sequence). CDR3 coding DNA: TGTGCCAGCAGCTCTAGACTAGCGGGAGGGCCGTACAATGAGCAGTTCTTC. This sequence encodes CASSSRLAGGPYNEQFF.

The chain is built from TRBV5-1 and TRBJ2-3; 12 positions agree with TRBD2. CDR1 SGHRS and CDR2 YFSETQ come from the germline V gene. The CDR3 sequence is 20 residues long. Trimming removed 1 base from V and 7 bases from J; junction bases left unmatched: 19. CDR3 nucleotides: TGCGCCAGCAGCTTGTTACTAGCGGGAGGCCCCCTACCAAGCTCCAATACGCAGTATTTT. Amino acid sequence: CASSLLLAGGPLPSSNTQYF.

The V gene is TRBV30, the J gene TRBJ2-1, with 10 bases identical to TRBD2. This CDR3 is 13 amino acids long. Trimming at V came to 4 bases and at J to 5 bases, leaving 2 bases not matched to a gene. Germline values: CDR1 GTSNPN, CDR2 SVGIG (reference sequence). In DNA, the CDR3 is TGTGCCTGGACCACTAGCGGGAACAATGAGCAGTTCTTC. It encodes CAWTTSGNNEQFF.

This sequence joins TRBV5-4 and TRBJ2-1; TRBD2 agrees at 13 bases. V was clipped by 4 bases and J by 3 bases; unmatched bases: 7. The CDR3 spans 17 residues. Germline V gene lookup returns CDR1 SGHNT and CDR2 YYREEE (reference sequence). The CDR3 loop is CASSGGTSGALYNEQFF. The CDR3 nucleotides are TGTGCCAGCAGCGGCGGGACTAGCGGGGCACTCTACAATGAGCAGTTCTTC.

The chain uses TRBV10-3 and TRBJ2-7, with 8 bases aligning to TRBD2. V lost 3 bases, J lost 0 bases, and 10 bases stayed unmatched. CDR1 and CDR2 from the germline V gene are ENHRY and SYGVKD. This CDR3 has 17 amino acids. This chain's CDR3 is CAISEQAGSGVSYEQYF. The CDR3 DNA is TGTGCCATCAGTGAACAGGCGGGTAGCGGGGTCTCCTACGAGCAGTACTTC.

The genes are TRBV10-3 and TRBJ1-1, with 8 bases matching TRBD1. Unmatched junction bases numbered 4, after V lost 6 bases and J lost 1 base. Looked up from germline, CDR1 is ENHRY and CDR2 is SYGVKD. The CDR3 contains 14 residues. The CDR3 nucleotides read TGTGCCATCAGGGGGACAGGTCGGAACACTGAAGCTTTCTTT. It codes for CAIRGTGRNTEAFF.